Listed below are T cell receptor beta chains from one sample, sequenced in a study of T cell clusters in autoimmune cytopenias. TCRdb reanalyzed the multiplex PCR reads, giving one entry per CDR3 protein sequence and no DNA. This table holds about 3,600 distinct CDR3 sequences. Sequencing was carried out using peripheral blood. The origin of the receptors is a human donor with an autoimmune cytopenia or autoimmune hepatitis (not recorded which). CDR3s include the opening cysteine and the closing phenylalanine or tryptophan. Expanded clones get a size class; other rows say once, few or many, or leave the size out.

clone_size	j_call	v_call	cdr3_aa
medium-sized	TRBJ2-3	TRBV6-4	CASSDAGGTDTQYF
medium-sized	TRBJ1-5	TRBV10-3	CAIIGSGLNQPQHF
.	TRBJ2-1	TRBV6-2/TRBV6-3	CASRPPPGNEQFF
.	TRBJ1-2	TRBV10-3	CAISEMTGQFGGYTF
.	TRBJ1-3	TRBV4-3	CASSQGDRGGNTIYF
medium-sized	TRBJ2-1	TRBV7-2	CASRRQGGNEQFF
.	TRBJ1-1	TRBV30	CAWSTGDGTEAFF
medium-sized	TRBJ1-2	TRBV10-3	CAISEARGTAGGYTF
.	TRBJ2-1	TRBV19	CASSYRGTYNEQFF
.	TRBJ2-1	TRBV20-1	CSARDQGYHSYNEQFF
.	TRBJ2-7	TRBV12-3/TRBV12-4	CASSKGTVEQYF
medium-sized	TRBJ2-6	TRBV19	CASSRGAGANVLTF
.	TRBJ2-2	TRBV6-2/TRBV6-3	CASSYSGTQTGELFF
.	TRBJ1-4	TRBV29-1	CSVEDTGLTNEKLFF
.	TRBJ2-3	TRBV20-1	CSARVDSDTQYF
large	TRBJ2-7	TRBV6-6	CASSNRTGLREQYF
medium-sized	TRBJ1-6	TRBV6-2/TRBV6-3	CASSSGGQSYNSPLHF
medium-sized	TRBJ2-3	TRBV15	CATSRAGRDTQYF
.	TRBJ1-6	TRBV19	CASRPTQKQGYNSPLHF
medium-sized	TRBJ2-2	TRBV12-3/TRBV12-4	CASSSQQGLANTGELFF
.	TRBJ2-2	TRBV20-1	CSARDDLAGNTGELFF
medium-sized	TRBJ2-2	TRBV6-5	CASSYTWNAGELFF
medium-sized	TRBJ2-7	TRBV30	CAWRPTSGATYEQYF
.	TRBJ2-6	TRBV6-4	CASSDSTGSGANVLTF
medium-sized	TRBJ2-5	TRBV29-1	CSVELQEETQYF
.	TRBJ1-5	TRBV12-3/TRBV12-4	CASSLPPYRDRDQPQHF
medium-sized	TRBJ1-3	TRBV29-1	CSVRGHLSGNTIYF
medium-sized	TRBJ2-3	TRBV7-2	CASSLAGGTDTQYF
medium-sized	TRBJ1-6	TRBV27	CASSLNGPAGSPLHF
.	TRBJ1-4	TRBV20-1	CSAMCRAGEKLFF
medium-sized	TRBJ2-7	TRBV27	CASSLDARTYEQYF
medium-sized	TRBJ2-1	TRBV27	CASKSGRSSYNEQFF
medium-sized	TRBJ1-2	TRBV6-5	CASSSTGKYYGYTF
medium-sized	TRBJ2-1	TRBV6-1	CASSTRSYNEQFF
.	TRBJ1-1	TRBV19	CATPGHNTEAFF
.	TRBJ1-4	TRBV6-6	CASVRDPNEKLFF
medium-sized	TRBJ1-2	TRBV6-2/TRBV6-3	CASSGQGPYGYTF
medium-sized	TRBJ1-4	TRBV29-1	CSAKLAEGEKLFF
medium-sized	TRBJ1-3	TRBV12-3/TRBV12-4	CASSWTGYSGNTIYF
medium-sized	TRBJ2-3	TRBV27	CASSPRLAGGSTDTQYF